This T cell receptor beta chain emerged from a study of blood T cell repertoires in COVID-19. About the study: Specimens from acute and convalescent COVID-19 originated in the United States, Italy and Spain.

Authors' data handling: Scientists estimated how many nucleated cells there were by amplifying reference gene primers. Some clones are missing from TCRdb's copy, which holds only in-frame ones; the method was immunoSEQ multiplex PCR. V and J calls and clone size are given by that table; D and trimming were obtained from the DNA. This table holds 80,000 to 100,000 clones, just over 85% found once. Germline CDR1 reads MNHEY; CDR2 reads SVGAGI. Trimming removed 4 bases at V and 0 bases at J, with 9 bases between. This CDR3 contains 15 residues. The sequenced material came from peripheral blood. The sequence derives from a man between 45 and 60 years old with COVID-19, enrolled during active disease. The V call is TRBV6-5, the J call TRBJ1-4; D is uncertain. Written as DNA, the CDR3 is TGTGCCAGCAGTTTGTCACTTGCAACTAATGAAAAACTGTTTTTT. It codes for CASSLSLATNEKLFF.